This T cell receptor (beta chain) was obtained from a study of T cells in Graves' hyperthyroidism and ophthalmopathy. As for the study in general: Once the initial diagnosis was made, peripheral blood was obtained before any treatment.

The V gene lost 1 base and the J gene lost 0 bases, with 6 bases spanning the gap. The CDR3 length is 15 residues. CDR1 and CDR2 from the germline V gene are LGHDT and YNNKEL (reference sequence). Amplification of TCR beta CDR3 regions was performed using RNA transcripts as template. The TCR CDR3 was amplified in a first-round RT-PCR using the HTBI primer set. One entry per CDR3 protein results from TCRdb running MiXCR on the multiplex PCR reads. The table lists 250,000 to 300,000 distinct CDR3 sequences, around 15% of them singletons. The diagnostic basis comprised clinical symptoms, serum thyroxine and TRAb, thyroid ultrasound and orbital computed tomography. Regarding this clonotype: Its target is unknown.

Study-wide results and limits: Most clonotypes that expanded in the thyroid above 0.001 also showed up in blood. A 13 V-J signature model discriminated ophthalmopathy versus stable hyperthyroidism.

The sequenced sample was blood. This sequence originates from an older woman with Graves' ophthalmopathy. This chain uses TRBV3-1 with TRBJ2-2; no reliable D call. CDR3 protein: CASSQGLTNTGELFF. The CDR3 DNA reads as TGTGCCAGCAGCCAAGGCCTGACGAACACCGGGGAGCTGTTTTTT. Filled out from reference TRBV3-1 and TRBJ2-2, the complete variable domain reads DTAVSQTPKYLVTQMGNDKSIKCEQNLGHDTMYWYKQDSKKFLKIMFSYNNKELIINETVPNRFSPKSPDKAHLNLHINSLELGDSAVYFCASSQGLTNTGELFFGEGSRLTVL.